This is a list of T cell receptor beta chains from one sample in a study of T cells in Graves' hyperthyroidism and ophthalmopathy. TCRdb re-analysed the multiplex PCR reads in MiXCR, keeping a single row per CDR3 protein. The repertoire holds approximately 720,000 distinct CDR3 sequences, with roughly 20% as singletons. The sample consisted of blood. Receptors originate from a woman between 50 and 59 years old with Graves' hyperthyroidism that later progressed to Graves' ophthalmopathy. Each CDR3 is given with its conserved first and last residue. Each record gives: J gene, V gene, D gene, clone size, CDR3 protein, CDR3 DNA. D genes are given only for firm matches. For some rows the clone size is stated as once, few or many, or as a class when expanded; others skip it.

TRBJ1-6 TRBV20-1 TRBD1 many CSARGYRGNSPLHF TGCAGTGCTAGAGGTTACAGGGGTAATTCACCCCTCCACTTT
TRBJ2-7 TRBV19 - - CASSLSSTYEQYF TGTGCCAGTAGTTTGAGCAGTACCTACGAGCAGTACTTC
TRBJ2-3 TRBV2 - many CASKRASGQRSTDTQYF TGTGCCAGCAAGAGAGCCTCGGGACAACGTAGCACAGATACGCAGTATTTT
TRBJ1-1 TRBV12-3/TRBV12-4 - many CASSRAGVWTEAFF TGTGCCAGCAGCCGGGCAGGGGTATGGACTGAAGCTTTCTTT
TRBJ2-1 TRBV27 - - CASGLTTYGNEQFF TGTGCCAGCGGCCTAACTACGTACGGGAATGAGCAGTTCTTC
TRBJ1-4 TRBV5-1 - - CASSLTERGEKLFF TGCGCCAGCAGCCTTACAGAGCGGGGTGAAAAACTGTTTTTT
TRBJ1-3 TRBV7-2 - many CASSLEVSSGNTIYF TGTGCCAGCAGCTTAGAGGTTTCCTCTGGAAACACCATATATTTT
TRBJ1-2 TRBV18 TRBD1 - CASSPRGQGNNYGYTF TGTGCCAGCTCACCTCGGGGACAGGGAAATAACTATGGCTACACCTTC
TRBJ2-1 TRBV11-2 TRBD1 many CASSLDQQGAVYNEQFF TGTGCCAGCAGCTTAGACCAGCAGGGGGCTGTCTACAATGAGCAGTTCTTC
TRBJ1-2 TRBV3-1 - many CASSQDRGGPRGYTF TGTGCCAGCAGCCAAGATCGCGGAGGGCCGCGGGGCTACACCTTC
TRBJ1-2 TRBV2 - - CASHIGFSHYGYTF TGTGCCAGCCACATAGGATTCTCTCACTATGGCTACACCTTC
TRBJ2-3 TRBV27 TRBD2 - CASSLYSGGSTDTQYF TGTGCCAGCAGTTTATACAGCGGGGGGAGCACAGATACGCAGTATTTT
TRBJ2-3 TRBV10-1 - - CASSESLDTQYF TGCGCCAGCAGTGAGTCTCTGGATACGCAGTATTTT
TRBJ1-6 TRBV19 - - CASADRRDSPLHF TGTGCCAGTGCGGACCGCCGGGATTCACCCCTCCACTTT
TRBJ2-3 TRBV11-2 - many CASFRGGTTDTQYF TGTGCCAGCTTCCGGGGAGGTACCACAGATACGCAGTATTTT
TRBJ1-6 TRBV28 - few CASRLTVWGRSPLHF TGTGCCAGCAGGCTGACAGTTTGGGGTCGGTCACCCCTCCACTTT
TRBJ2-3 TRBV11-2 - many CASSLNRGAEADTQYF TGTGCCAGCAGCTTAAATCGGGGAGCAGAGGCAGATACGCAGTATTTT
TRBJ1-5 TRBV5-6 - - CASSLGVAQPQHF TGTGCCAGCAGCTTGGGGGTCGCTCAGCCCCAGCATTTT
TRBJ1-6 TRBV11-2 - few CASSPRFLDSPLHF TGTGCCAGCAGCCCTAGATTTCTGGATTCACCCCTCCACTTT
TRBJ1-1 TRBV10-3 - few CAISRTANTEAFF TGTGCCATCAGTCGGACAGCGAACACTGAAGCTTTCTTT
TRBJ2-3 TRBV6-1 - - CASTRSPRADTQYF TGTGCCAGCACCCGAAGCCCGAGGGCAGATACGCAGTATTTT
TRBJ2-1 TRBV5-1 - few CASSQRGRGAPGAYNEQFF TGCGCCAGCTCCCAGAGGGGGAGGGGGGCACCTGGGGCCTACAATGAGCAGTTCTTC
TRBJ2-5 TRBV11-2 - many CASSFLASVETQYF TGTGCCAGCAGCTTTTTGGCTTCCGTAGAGACCCAGTACTTC
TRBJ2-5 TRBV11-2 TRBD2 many CASSLGGGAGETQYF TGTGCCAGCAGCTTGGGCGGGGGGGCAGGAGAGACCCAGTACTTC
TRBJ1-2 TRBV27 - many CASSQNRDTSGYTF TGTGCCAGCAGTCAGAACCGGGACACCAGTGGCTACACCTTC
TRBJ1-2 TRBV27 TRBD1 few CASSSTGFNYGYTF TGTGCCAGCAGTTCGACAGGGTTCAACTATGGCTACACCTTC
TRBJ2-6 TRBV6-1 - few CASSSQVTGANVLTF TGTGCCAGCAGTTCACAGGTTACTGGGGCCAACGTCCTGACTTTC
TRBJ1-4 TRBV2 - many CASSEVEGETDEKLFF TGTGCCAGCAGTGAAGTTGAGGGGGAGACGGATGAAAAACTGTTTTTT
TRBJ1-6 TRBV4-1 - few CASSPPPLHF TGCGCCAGCAGCCCCCCACCCCTCCACTTT
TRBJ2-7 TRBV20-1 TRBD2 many CSARAPTSAMYEQYF TGCAGTGCTAGGGCCCCGACTAGCGCCATGTACGAGCAGTACTTC
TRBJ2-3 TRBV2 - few CASSDRAQSTDTQYF TGTGCCAGCAGTGACAGGGCCCAAAGCACAGATACGCAGTATTTT
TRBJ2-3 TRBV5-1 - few CASSPDRPLSTDTQYF TGCGCCAGCAGCCCCGACAGACCTCTAAGCACAGATACGCAGTATTTT
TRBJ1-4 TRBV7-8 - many CASSPSEGVYEKLFF TGTGCCAGCAGCCCATCGGAGGGGGTCTATGAAAAACTGTTTTTT
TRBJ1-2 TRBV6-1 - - CASNPQGWGYTF TGTGCCAGCAACCCCCAGGGCTGGGGCTACACCTTC
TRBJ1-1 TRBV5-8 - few CASSLGLLHTEAFF TGTGCCAGCAGCTTAGGTCTACTCCACACTGAAGCTTTCTTT
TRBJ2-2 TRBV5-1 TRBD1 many CASSTGPGTGNTGELFF TGCGCCAGCAGCACCGGACCCGGGACAGGGAACACCGGGGAGCTGTTTTTT
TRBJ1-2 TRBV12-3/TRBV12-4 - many CASSLPLGGYTF TGTGCCAGCAGTTTGCCCTTAGGTGGCTACACCTTC
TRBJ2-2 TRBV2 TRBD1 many CASSILGQGASGELFF TGTGCCAGCAGTATCTTGGGACAGGGGGCCTCCGGGGAGCTGTTTTTT
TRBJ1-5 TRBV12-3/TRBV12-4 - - CASSFWGRGQPQHF TGTGCCAGCAGTTTTTGGGGCAGGGGTCAGCCCCAGCATTTT
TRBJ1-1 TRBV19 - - CASSIFRDTEAFF TGTGCCAGTAGTATTTTTCGGGACACTGAAGCTTTCTTT
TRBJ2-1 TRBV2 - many CASSEPLVGDTYDEQFF TGTGCCAGCAGTGAACCTTTGGTAGGGGACACGTACGATGAGCAGTTCTTC
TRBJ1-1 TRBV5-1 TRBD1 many CASSSPGQGVPEAFF TGCGCCAGCAGCTCGCCGGGACAGGGGGTTCCTGAAGCTTTCTTT
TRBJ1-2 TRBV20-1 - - CSAVLLSGTYGYTF TGCAGTGCCGTACTCCTATCCGGGACCTATGGCTACACCTTC
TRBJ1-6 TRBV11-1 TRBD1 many CASSIGQGRYSPLHF TGTGCCAGCAGCATCGGACAGGGGAGATATTCACCCCTCCACTTT
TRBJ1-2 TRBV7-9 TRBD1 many CASSARGEWYGYTF TGTGCCAGCAGCGCCAGGGGGGAATGGTATGGCTACACCTTC
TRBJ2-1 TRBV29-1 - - CSVEVWDLSYNEQFF TGCAGCGTTGAAGTCTGGGACCTCTCATACAATGAGCAGTTCTTC
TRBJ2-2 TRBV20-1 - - CSAPTAGTSPNTGELFF TGCAGTGCTCCCACGGCCGGGACATCACCGAACACCGGGGAGCTGTTTTTT
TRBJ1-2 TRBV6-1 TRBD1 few CASSRGQGSNYGYTF TGTGCCAGCAGTCGTGGACAGGGTTCTAACTATGGCTACACCTTC